These 26 T cell receptor beta chains share one sample of origin, sequenced in a study of tumor-infiltrating lymphocytes in primary liver carcinoma. Each 20-30 mg portion of unsorted bulk tissue served as the source for co-extraction of RNA and DNA. The authors made TCR beta cDNA from around 500 ng total RNA with a constant-region primer. Modified slightly, ARM-PCR produced TCR beta libraries over three nested multiplex PCR rounds. PCR rounds one and two used TRBV1-TRBV30 forward primers with a C-beta reverse primer for about 11 cycles each. In TCRdb, the multiplex PCR reads were re-called with MiXCR into one record per CDR3 protein. The profile shows about 100,000 distinct CDR3 sequences, around 73% of them singletons. Material: liver tumor tissue from sampling region 2. Indicated subset: tumor region T2, inferior pole. Source of these receptors: an older woman with primary liver carcinoma and hepatitis B virus infection.

As for this clonotype: Germline and junction disagree at one end, which may indicate a read error. V is TRBV11-3 and J is TRBJ2-7; weak D call: TRBD2 (6 bases). This CDR3 contains 15 residues. Germline V lookup: CDR1 SGHNT, CDR2 YENEEA. CDR3 sequence: CTSSPRPGGAYEQYF. DNA of the CDR3: TGTACCAGCAGCCCCCGGCCCGGGGGAGCCTACGAGCAGTACTTC.

Regarding this clonotype: Here the CDR3 omits its conserved ending phenylalanine or tryptophan, so a read error is the likely source. The CDR3 DNA reads TGTGCCAGCAGTTACTCGACAGGGCATGACTACACCTTG. It codes for CASSYSTGHDYTL. The V call is TRBV6-6, the J call TRBJ1-2, with TRBD1 identical over 7 bases. The CDR3 is 13 amino acids. CDR1 and CDR2 (germline): MNHNY, SVGAGI (reference sequence). V lost 0 bases to trimming and J lost 10 bases; unmatched junction nucleotides: 5.

This clonotype has a count of ten or more. This chain links TRBV28 with TRBJ1-1, with D possibly TRBD1 on 6 matching bases. Trimming shortened V by 6 bases and J by 4 bases, and 18 bases separated the two germline ends. CDR1 is MDHEN and CDR2 is SYDVKM in the germline V gene. This CDR3 is built from 15 residues. DNA for the CDR3: TGTGCCAGCAGCCCTGGGGGGGCCGGCAGCACTGAAGCTTTCTTT. It encodes CASSPGGAGSTEAFF.

This clonotype was observed a handful of times. A junction end diverges from the germline sequence, so it may reflect a read error. The chain joins TRBV12-3 or TRBV12-4 to TRBJ2-5; 16 nucleotides line up with TRBD2. This CDR3 spans 17 amino acids. In DNA, the CDR3 is TGTGCCAGCAGCCAAGGGACTAGCGGGAGGGCCGAAGAGACCCCGTACTTC. Protein product: CASSQGTSGRAEETPYF.

Concerning this clonotype: A read error may explain this, as a much larger clone is one base away. The chain recombines TRBV5-1 with TRBJ2-7; TRBD1 is a possible D gene (6 bases). CDR3 length equals 16 residues. Trimming took 0 bases from V and 4 from J, leaving 17 bases between them. The germline V gene has CDR1 SGHRS and CDR2 YFSETQ. The CDR3 is CASSLDGQGTKYEQYF. The CDR3 DNA sequence: TGCGCCAGCAGCTTGGACGGGCAAGGGACAAAATACGAGCAGTACTTC. Using reference TRBV5-1 and TRBJ2-7 for the parts outside the CDR3, the full variable domain is KAGVTQTPRYLIKTRGQQVTLSCSPISGHRSVSWYQQTPGQGLQFLFEYFSETQRNKGNFPGRFSGRQFSNSRSEMNVSTLELGDSALYLCASSLDGQGTKYEQYFGPGTRLTVT.

On this clonotype itself: This could be a read error, since a much larger clone is one nucleotide away. The chain is built from TRBV28 and TRBJ2-3; unclear D gene. Germline CDR1 MDHEN, CDR2 SYDVKM. The CDR3 sequence is 14 residues long. V was trimmed by 2 bases and J by 2 bases, leaving 8 bases between them. CDR3 sequence (DNA): TGTGCCAGCAGTTTAATGCCGTCCACAGATACGCAGTATTTT. Translation: CASSLMPSTDTQYF. Using reference TRBV28 and TRBJ2-3 for the parts outside the CDR3, the full variable domain is DVKVTQSSRYLVKRTGEKVFLECVQDMDHENMFWYRQDPGLGLRLIYFSYDVKMKEKGDIPEGYSVSREKKERFSLILESASTNQTSMYLCASSLMPSTDTQYFGPGTRLTVL.

This clonotype was seen only once. The V call is TRBV5-1, the J call TRBJ2-7, with D perhaps TRBD2 (5 bases). This CDR3 has 16 amino acids. Trimming removed 4 bases from V and 4 bases from J, with 21 bases in between. From germline, CDR1 is SGHRS and CDR2 YFSETQ. DNA for the CDR3: TGCGCCAGCAGCCTACACCCCCCCGAGAGGAGGTACGAGCAGTACTTC. Translating gives CASSLHPPERRYEQYF.

This clonotype was recorded only once. The CDR3 DNA reads as TGTGCCAGCAAACCTAGCCTTGACAGCGGGGAGCTGTTTTTT. As protein: CASKPSLDSGELFF. The chain combines TRBV11-1 with TRBJ2-2; D is perhaps TRBD1 or TRBD2 (5 bases each). Trimming took 7 bases from V and 7 from J, leaving 16 bases between them. CDR1 is SGHAT, CDR2 FQDESV, per germline (reference sequence). The CDR3 runs to 14 residues.

A remark on this clonotype: The missing conserved phenylalanine or tryptophan at the end of this CDR3 makes a read error likely. The V gene is TRBV29-1, the J gene TRBJ2-5, with D perhaps matching TRBD2 (6 bases). The CDR3 is 12 residues long. Per germline, CDR1 SQVTM and CDR2 ANQGSEA. Trimming pared 7 bases from V and 4 bases from J, leaving 13 bases between. As DNA, the CDR3 is TGCAGCGCGACCCTCGGGAGAGAGACCCAGTACTTA. It codes for CSATLGRETQYL.

V is TRBV28 and J is TRBJ2-7, with 7 bases aligning to TRBD1. The CDR3 spans 17 residues. V lost 3 bases and J lost 3; bases outside the gene matches: 14. Germline V CDR1 and CDR2: MDHEN, SYDVKM. This chain's CDR3 is CASSFVSGTVTFYEQYF. The CDR3 DNA is TGTGCCAGCAGTTTTGTTTCCGGGACAGTGACTTTCTACGAGCAGTACTTC.

Note on this clonotype: Since a much larger clone is just one base distant, this may be a read error. The V and J genes are TRBV5-4 and TRBJ2-5; a weak D match, TRBD1 (6 bases). Germline V gene lookup returns CDR1 SGHNT and CDR2 YYREEE (reference sequence). CDR3 length equals 17 residues. CDR3 DNA sequence: TGTGCCAGCAGCGGCCGATCGGGACACGAGGATGGGGAGACCCATTACTTC. Its translation: CASSGRSGHEDGETHYF. Together with reference TRBV5-4 and TRBJ2-5, the CDR3 gives the full variable domain: ETGVTQSPTHLIKTRGQQVTLRCSSQSGHNTVSWYQQALGQGPQFIFQYYREEENGRGNFPPRFSGLQFPNYSSELNVNALELDDSALYLCASSGRSGHEDGETHYFGPGTRLLVL.

The chain is built from TRBV11-2 and TRBJ2-5; no clear D. Germline V lookup: CDR1 SGHAT, CDR2 FQNNGV. V was trimmed by 3 bases and J by 4 bases, leaving 18 bases between them. The CDR3 extends over 16 amino acids. In DNA, the CDR3 is TGTGCCAGCAGCTTGGGAATGGGTTATCCAGGAGAGACCCAGTACTTC. Encoded protein: CASSLGMGYPGETQYF.

As regards this clonotype: At one of its ends the junction is not consistent with the germline gene, which may arise from a read error. The chain combines TRBV11-2 with TRBJ1-6; D unclear. Germline V gene lookup returns CDR1 SGHAT and CDR2 FQNNGV. The CDR3 covers 15 residues. This chain's CDR3 is CASSLEVAAFSLLHF. CDR3 bases: TGTGCCAGCAGTTTAGAAGTGGCAGCTTTCTCACTCCTCCACTTT.

A word on this clonotype: Given a much more abundant clone one base away, this may be a read error. J is TRBJ2-7 and V is TRBV5-8, with D unclear. Trimming cost V 6 bases and J 0 bases, with 10 bases left between them. Germline V lookup: CDR1 SGHTS, CDR2 YDEGEE. The CDR3 spans 13 residues. CDR3 sequence: CASNDQTSYEQYF. The CDR3 region has the DNA TGTGCCAGCAACGACCAAACCTCCTACGAGCAGTACTTC.

The sample holds one count of this clonotype. The chain links TRBV29-1 to TRBJ2-7; 7 bases match TRBD1. V gave up 4 bases and J gave up 3 bases; unmatched junction bases: 9. The CDR3 loop spans 14 amino acids. Germline V gene lookup returns CDR1 SQVTM and CDR2 ANQGSEA. The CDR3 reads CSVVTGTVIYEQYF. The DNA of the CDR3 is TGCAGCGTTGTTACTGGGACAGTTATCTACGAGCAGTACTTC.

In its sample, this clonotype was seen many times. J is TRBJ2-3 and V is TRBV5-1; D not certain. Germline V gene sequence: CDR1 SGHRS, CDR2 YFSETQ. The V gene lost 0 bases and the J gene lost 6 bases, with 11 bases spanning the gap. The CDR3 is 14 residues long. The CDR3, as DNA: TGCGCCAGCAGCTTGGAATCGCCCAGGGATACGCAGTATTTT. This sequence encodes CASSLESPRDTQYF.

V and J are TRBV28 and TRBJ1-6; D gene uncertain. Germline V lookup: CDR1 MDHEN, CDR2 SYDVKM. The CDR3 is 14 amino acids. The V end lost 3 bases, the J end lost 9 bases, and 12 bases lay between the germline ends. CDR3 bases: TGTGCCAGCAGTTTGGAAGTGGAGTCTTCACCCCTCCACTTT. It encodes CASSLEVESSPLHF.

The chain has TRBV6-5 and TRBJ2-7; a possible D gene is TRBD2 (5 bases). Per germline, CDR1 MNHEY and CDR2 SVGAGI. Trimming removed 11 bases at V and 4 bases at J, with 21 bases between. This CDR3 is built from 14 residues. The CDR3 DNA follows: TGTGCCGTCAGTCAAGATAAGGGCGGGTACGAGCAGTACTTC. Protein product: CAVSQDKGGYEQYF.

This clonotype was found many times. The gene calls are TRBV29-1 and TRBJ2-1; no firm D call. Germline lookup yields CDR1 SQVTM and CDR2 ANQGSEA. V was pared by 3 bases and J by 1 base, with 7 bases between. The CDR3 is 13 residues long. CDR3 coding DNA: TGCAGCGTTGAGTGGAGTTCCTACAATGAGCAGTTCTTC. This translates into CSVEWSSYNEQFF.

A note on this clonotype: It may be a read error: a sequence one base away is much more abundant. The genes are TRBV5-1 and TRBJ2-7; possibly TRBD1 for D (6 bases). CDR3 size: 15 residues. Germline V gene data show CDR1 as SGHRS and CDR2 as YFSETQ. The CDR3 loop is CASSLVAGETYEQHF. The CDR3, as DNA: TGCGCCAGCAGCTTGGTGGCAGGGGAAACCTACGAGCAGCACTTC.

As concerns this clonotype: A much larger clone differs by one base, so this may be a read error. The rearrangement uses TRBV28 and TRBJ1-2, with D unresolved. The CDR3 runs 14 residues. V was trimmed by 7 bases and J by 0 bases, leaving 12 bases between them. CDR1 is MDHEN, CDR2 SYDVKM, per germline. CDR3 loop: CASITWGSNYGYTF. For the CDR3, the DNA is TGTGCCAGCATCACCTGGGGATCTAACTATGGCTACACCTTC.

About this clonotype itself: Germline is not matched at one junction end, which may reflect a read error. The chain couples TRBV6-6 to TRBJ2-7, with a weak D call TRBD1 (5 bases). Germline V lookup: CDR1 MNHNY, CDR2 SVGAGI (reference sequence). This CDR3 comprises 12 residues. CDR3 bases: TGTGCCAGCAGTCTGACAGAGTACGAGAAGTACTTC. It translates to CASSLTEYEKYF.

By frequency in the sample, this clonotype is medium-sized. The chain uses TRBV7-9 and TRBJ2-5; 12 bases match TRBD2. Germline CDR1 is SEHNR and CDR2 is FQNEAQ (reference sequence). After removal of 5 bases from V and 0 bases from J, the junction contained 4 bases not matched to a gene. The CDR3 spans 16 residues. The CDR3 is CASSPRTSGNQETQYF. The CDR3 region has the DNA TGTGCCAGCAGCCCCCGGACTAGCGGGAACCAAGAGACCCAGTACTTC.

In the case of this clonotype: A read error may account for a junction end that differs from germline. This chain uses TRBV28 with TRBJ1-3, with 10 bases identical to TRBD1. Germline CDR1 and CDR2: MDHEN and SYDVKM. This CDR3 is 15 amino acids long. The CDR3 region is CTSSSTGGQRNTIYF. DNA of the CDR3: TGTACCAGCAGTTCGACAGGGGGCCAAAGAAACACCATATATTTT.

Note on this clonotype: The CDR3 does not close with the conserved phenylalanine or tryptophan, likely indicating a read error. The rearrangement uses TRBV29-1 and TRBJ2-5, with D tentatively TRBD1 (5 bases). V was pared by 8 bases and J by 1 base, with 14 bases between. The CDR3 is 13 residues long. In germline, CDR1 is SQVTM, CDR2 ANQGSEA. CDR3 in DNA: TGCAGCATTAGCAGGGCTTTCCAAGAGACCCAGTACTTA. Translation: CSISRAFQETQYL.

Of note for this clonotype: This may stem from a read error, because a much larger clone lies one nucleotide away. The chain carries TRBV10-3 and TRBJ2-7, with 7 bases fitting TRBD2. The CDR3 sequence is 14 residues long. Per germline, CDR1 ENHRY and CDR2 SYGVKD. Germline trimming cut 3 bases from V and 6 bases from J; bases unmatched to any gene: 8. The CDR3: CAISDSGLGTEQYF. The DNA for the CDR3 is TGTGCCATCAGTGACTCAGGACTAGGCACCGAGCAGTACTTC.